The entry below gives a single T cell receptor (beta chain) sequence along with its context. This clonotype showed up many times. Its antigen specificity is not known. No much larger clone exists at a distance of one base, and base qualities are not known. The CDR3, from cysteine to phenylalanine, totals 12 residues. The read is trimmed to its CDR3 DNA, 36 bases read in frame from base 1. Via the germline V gene, CDR1 is SQVTM and CDR2 ANQGSEA. Trimming costs V 5 bases and J 10 bases, and their ends lie 15 bases apart. Blood bank volunteers in Maryland, USA served as the healthy controls. TCR libraries for sorted subsets were made from 1 million sorted CD4+ or CD8+ T cells. Peripheral blood was subjected to Ficoll-Hypaque density gradient centrifugation to isolate PBMCs, which were then cryopreserved in liquid nitrogen. Paired sorted CD4+ and CD8+ subsets came from healthy controls, HAM/TSP patients and MS patients.

cDNA synthesis used template-switch 5'RACE with a primer carrying a 10-nucleotide random unique molecular identifier tagging each TCR transcript. Every sequencing run yielded over 190 million TCR-beta sequences covering 15-18 subjects. The RNeasy kit was used for extraction of total RNA. TCR-beta VDJ regions were amplified with primers for the TCR constant region and the 5'RACE anchor, using the KAPA Real-time Library Amplification kit. Sample indexes and Illumina adaptors were added in a first PCR, after which library yield was increased in a second PCR. After Ampure bead purification, the TCR product of roughly 650 bp was size-selected on a 2% E-gel SizeSelection system. Before pooling, libraries had their quality checked on a Bioanalyzer, their concentration measured with Qubit, and their quantity determined with the Kapa Library Quantification kit. An Illumina HiSeq 2500 was used to sequence the libraries paired-end at 2 x 150 bp. To increase sequence diversity, roughly 24-30% phiX was spiked into each library pool. The study's own analysis went as follows. Quality-filtered reads were processed with the UMI-based MiGEC pipeline, and over 90% of raw TCR sequences were removed by the MiGEC pipeline during error correction. VDJ genes were aligned to IMGT germline references, and each clonotype was defined by a unique CDR3 amino acid sequence together with V-J genes. Clonal expansion, Shannon diversity and CDR3 relatedness were evaluated with VDJtools (CalcPairwiseDistances, ClusterSamples), while phylogenetic trees were built in CLCbio workbench. Using coefficient-of-variation modelling across technical triplicates, the study counted a clone as expanded if it had at least 8 unique UMIs. TCRdb itself trimmed the public reads at Q25 with fastp, ran MiXCR and retained productive beta chains. Identical CDR3 proteins give one entry, which carries the most common genes and DNA. For this entry, the V and J calls and clone size follow TCRdb and not the study's own pipeline. The sample table records tens of thousands of distinct CDR3 sequences; nearly 5% of these occur just once. Together, the top ten hold 8.5% to 10% of the sample.

The entry originates in a study of neurological immune-mediated disorders (dated by TCRdb to between 2017 and 2020). General notes on the study: Peripheral blood TCR-beta repertoires from patients with HTLV-I-associated myelopathy (HAM/TSP), patients with multiple sclerosis, and healthy controls were compared in the study using UMI-based sequencing. The cohort comprised about 68 subjects: some 15 HAM/TSP patients, around 35 multiple sclerosis patients and around 20 healthy controls. The roughly 110 TCR-beta libraries covered PBMC samples along with longitudinal samples, technical triplicates, and paired sorted CD4+ and CD8+ T-cell subsets.

The full study reports these points: No identical CDR3 amino acid sequences were found to be shared among expanded clones across subjects, suggesting that TCR-beta repertoires were private in all groups. TCR clonal expansion was highest in HAM/TSP patients and lowest in MS patients, with MS patients falling below even healthy controls.

Here the chain combines TRBV29-1 and TRBJ2-1; the D gene cannot be named for sure. The origin of this receptor is a man aged 18-30 years in good health. Sequences were obtained from CD4+ T cells from blood. The CDR3 reads CSVLPTVREQFF. The sequenced DNA is TGCAGCGTTCTGCCGACCGTTAGAGAGCAGTTCTTC.